The present TCR beta chain was sequenced within a study of blood T cell repertoires in COVID-19. Study overall: Acute and convalescent COVID-19 specimens originated in the United States, Italy and Spain. Sources were T cells, B-cell-depleted T cells, or PBMCs; the material itself was cDNA or gDNA.

Profiled with immunoSEQ multiplex PCR; TCRdb holds only in-frame clones, not every one. This table has approximately 220,000 clones, more than 80% appearing once. Enrollees, roughly 18 to 90 years old, lived in 25 or so US areas. Cohorts were assigned according to the clinical history that participants reported. J gave up 4 bases and V 0 bases, and 7 bases lay outside the gene matches. Germline V gene data show CDR1 as SQVTM and CDR2 as ANQGSEA. The CDR3 totals 15 residues. The sequence was obtained from a woman aged 40-49 years with acute COVID-19. Sample: PBMCs or T cells enriched from blood (not recorded which). This chain uses TRBV29-1 with TRBJ1-2; TRBD1 matches at 8 bases. The CDR3 DNA is TGCAGCGTTGAAGATCGACAGGGGAAGTTCTATGGCTACACCTTC. Amino acid sequence: CSVEDRQGKFYGYTF.